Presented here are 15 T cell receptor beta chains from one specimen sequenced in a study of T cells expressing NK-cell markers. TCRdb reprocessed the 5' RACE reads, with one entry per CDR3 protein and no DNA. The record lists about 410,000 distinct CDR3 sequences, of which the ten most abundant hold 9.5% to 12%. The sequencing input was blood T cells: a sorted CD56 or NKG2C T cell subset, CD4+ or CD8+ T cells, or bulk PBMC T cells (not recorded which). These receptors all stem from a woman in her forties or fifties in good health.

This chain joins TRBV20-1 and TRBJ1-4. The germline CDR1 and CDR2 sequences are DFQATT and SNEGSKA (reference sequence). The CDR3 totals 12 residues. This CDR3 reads CSASYELGKLFF.

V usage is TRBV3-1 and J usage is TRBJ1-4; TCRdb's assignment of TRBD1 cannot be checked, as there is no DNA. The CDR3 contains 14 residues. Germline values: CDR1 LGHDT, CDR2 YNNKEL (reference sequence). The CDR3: CASSPPGGIEKLFF.

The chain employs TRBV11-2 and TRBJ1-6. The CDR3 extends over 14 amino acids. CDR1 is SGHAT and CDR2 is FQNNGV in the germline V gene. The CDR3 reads CASSLESGNSPLHF.

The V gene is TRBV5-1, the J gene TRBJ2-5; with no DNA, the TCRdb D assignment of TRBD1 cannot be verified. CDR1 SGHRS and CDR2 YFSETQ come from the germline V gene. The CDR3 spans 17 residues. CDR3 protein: CASSLGLRVRRGETQYF.

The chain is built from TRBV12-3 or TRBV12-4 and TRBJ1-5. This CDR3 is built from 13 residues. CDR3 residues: CASRLQVSQPQHF.

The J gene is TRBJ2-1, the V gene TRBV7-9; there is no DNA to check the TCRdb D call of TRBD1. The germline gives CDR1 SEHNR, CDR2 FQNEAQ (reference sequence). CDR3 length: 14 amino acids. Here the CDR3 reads CASSRESRGGEQFF. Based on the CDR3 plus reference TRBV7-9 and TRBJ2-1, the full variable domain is DTGVSQNPRHKITKRGQNVTFRCDPISEHNRLYWYRQTLGQGPEFLTYFQNEAQLEKSRLLSDRFSAERPKGSFSTLEIQRTEQGDSAMYLCASSRESRGGEQFFGPGTRLTVL.

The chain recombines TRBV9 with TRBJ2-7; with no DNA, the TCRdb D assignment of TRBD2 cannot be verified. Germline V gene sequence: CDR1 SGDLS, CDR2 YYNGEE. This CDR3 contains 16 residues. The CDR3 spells CASSVGSSGSAYEQYF.

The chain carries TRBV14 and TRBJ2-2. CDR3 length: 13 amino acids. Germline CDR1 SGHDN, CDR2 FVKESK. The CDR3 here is CASSQELRGELFF.

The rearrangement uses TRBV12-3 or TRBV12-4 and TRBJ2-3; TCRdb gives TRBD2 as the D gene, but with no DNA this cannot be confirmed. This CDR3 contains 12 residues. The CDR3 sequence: CATGLAGDTQYF.

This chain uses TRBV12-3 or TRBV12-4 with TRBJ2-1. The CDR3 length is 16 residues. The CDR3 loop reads CASSLARAGFYNEQFF.

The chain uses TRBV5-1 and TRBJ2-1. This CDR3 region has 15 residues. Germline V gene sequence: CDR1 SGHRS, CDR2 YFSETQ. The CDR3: CASSVDFTSYNEQFF.

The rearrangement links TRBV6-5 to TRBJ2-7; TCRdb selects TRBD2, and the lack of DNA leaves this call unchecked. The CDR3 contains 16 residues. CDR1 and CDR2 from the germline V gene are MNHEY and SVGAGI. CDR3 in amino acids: CASSYRPAGGPPEQYF.

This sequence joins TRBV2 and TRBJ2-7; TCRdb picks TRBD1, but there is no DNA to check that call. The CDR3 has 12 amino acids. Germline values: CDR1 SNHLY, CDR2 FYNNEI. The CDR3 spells CASRKAGDEQYF.

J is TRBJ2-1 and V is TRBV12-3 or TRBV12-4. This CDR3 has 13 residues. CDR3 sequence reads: CASSLLHQNEQFF.

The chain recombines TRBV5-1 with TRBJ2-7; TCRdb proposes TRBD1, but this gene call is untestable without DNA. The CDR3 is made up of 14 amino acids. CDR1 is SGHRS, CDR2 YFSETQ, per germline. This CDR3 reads CASAASGDSYEQYF.